A selection of T cell receptor beta chains follows, all from one sample in a study of shared clonotypes between healthy human individuals. Generated by immunoSEQ multiplex PCR, the TCRdb table keeps only in-frame clones and is missing some. The data show more than 1.2 million clones, 98% to 99% seen once. The specimen sequenced was naive CD4+ T cells sorted from blood. These receptor sequences come from a man aged 25-45 years in good health. The CDR3 runs from the conserved cysteine through the conserved F or W. A D gene is named only where the DNA matches it firmly. Clone size is not always given. Where it is, it says once, few, many or a class for expanded clones.

J gene | clone size | D gene | V gene | CDR3 protein | CDR3 DNA
TRBJ2-3 | NA | NA | TRBV25-1 | CASSPNTDTQYF | TGTGCCAGCAGCCCTAACACAGATACGCAGTATTTT
TRBJ2-1 | NA | NA | TRBV9 | CASSVSRNGSYNEQFF | TGTGCCAGCAGCGTGAGTCGAAACGGGTCCTACAATGAGCAGTTCTTC
TRBJ2-3 | NA | NA | TRBV7-6 | CASSLALGEESTDTQYF | TGTGCCAGCAGCTTAGCTCTGGGGGAGGAGAGCACAGATACGCAGTATTTT
TRBJ2-7 | NA | TRBD2 | TRBV5-4 | CASSLEVGAGGVDEQYF | TGTGCCAGCAGCCTGGAGGTCGGCGCGGGAGGAGTCGACGAGCAGTACTTC
TRBJ2-5 | NA | NA | TRBV25-1 | CASSGPPGQETQYF | TGTGCCAGCAGCGGACCCCCTGGACAAGAGACCCAGTACTTC
TRBJ1-2 | NA | NA | TRBV29-1 | CSASNLPGGYTF | TGCAGCGCGTCCAACCTTCCGGGGGGCTACACCTTC
TRBJ2-3 | NA | NA | TRBV7-2 | CASSLGTIDTQYF | TGTGCCAGCAGCTTGGGGACAATAGATACGCAGTATTTT
TRBJ2-5 | NA | NA | TRBV5-5 | CASSQTGPQETQYF | TGTGCCAGCAGCCAGACCGGGCCACAAGAGACCCAGTACTTC
TRBJ2-1 | NA | TRBD1 | TRBV2 | CASSARDRYNEQFF | TGTGCCAGCAGTGCCCGGGACAGGTACAATGAGCAGTTCTTC
TRBJ1-1 | NA | NA | TRBV18 | CASSGLEAGMNTEAFF | TGTGCCAGCTCTGGGCTTGAGGCAGGGATGAACACTGAAGCTTTCTTT
TRBJ2-5 | NA | NA | TRBV11-2 | CASSFNREETQYF | TGTGCCAGCAGCTTTAACAGGGAGGAGACCCAGTACTTC
TRBJ1-2 | few | NA | TRBV6-5 | CASSRTDYGYTF | TGTGCCAGCAGCAGGACAGACTATGGCTACACCTTC
TRBJ2-3 | NA | NA | TRBV7-2 | CASSPTRASTDTQYF | TGTGCCAGCAGCCCGACGAGGGCTAGCACAGATACGCAGTATTTT
TRBJ2-1 | NA | NA | TRBV29-1 | CSVEDNSGTEQFF | TGCAGCGTTGAAGATAATAGCGGAACTGAGCAGTTCTTC
TRBJ1-1 | few | NA | TRBV20-1 | CSARGNTEAFF | TGCAGTGCTAGGGGGAACACTGAAGCTTTCTTT